Following are 31 T cell receptor beta chains from one sample sequenced in a study of OX40 agonist ivuxolimab in advanced cancers. TCRdb keeps only in-frame clones here, not all; method: immunoSEQ multiplex PCR. The repertoire has under 25,000 clones, over 75% of them found once; the top ten carry roughly 31%. The input for sequencing was CD4+ or CD8+ T cells sorted from blood, taken in a trial of the OX40 agonist ivuxolimab. Receptors were obtained from an adult with an advanced solid tumor such as melanoma, head and neck, liver or kidney cancer.

The rearrangement uses TRBV7-6 and TRBJ2-2; 7 bases are a match to TRBD2. The germline gives CDR1 SGHVS, CDR2 FNYEAQ. The CDR3 loop spans 15 amino acids. V gave up 6 bases and J gave up 1 base; unmatched junction bases: 5. In DNA form, the CDR3 reads TGTGCCAGCAGTCTAGCGGTGGTGAACACCGGGGAGCTGTTTTTT. Protein product: CASSLAVVNTGELFF.

The genes are TRBV5-1 and TRBJ2-5, with D hard to call. Trimming pared 0 bases from V and 7 bases from J, leaving 4 bases between. This CDR3 is built from 11 residues. From germline, CDR1 is SGHRS and CDR2 YFSETQ. The CDR3 loop is CASSLGVTQYF. DNA of the CDR3: TGCGCCAGCAGCTTGGGAGTGACCCAGTACTTC.

The chain carries TRBV6-1 and TRBJ2-7; 11 bases align to TRBD2. Looked up from germline, CDR1 is MNHNS and CDR2 is SASEGT. The CDR3 runs 14 residues. V shed 5 bases and J 4 bases; nucleotides not matched to a gene: 4. CDR3 region: CASSLRTSGYEQYF. The CDR3 DNA reads as TGTGCCAGCAGTCTTCGGACTAGCGGGTACGAGCAGTACTTC.

The V gene is TRBV5-8, the J gene TRBJ1-2; maybe TRBD1 (5 bases). Germline V CDR1 and CDR2: SGHTS, YDEGEE. CDR3 size: 13 residues. The V gene lost 6 bases and the J gene lost 4 bases, with 13 bases spanning the gap. CDR3 protein: CASNQAGPYGYTF. In DNA, the CDR3 is TGTGCCAGCAACCAGGCGGGACCCTATGGCTACACCTTC.

The rearrangement links TRBV14 to TRBJ2-7, with 7 positions matching TRBD1. The junction had 2 bases not matched to a gene; V was cut back by 4 bases and J by 2 bases. The CDR3 loop spans 13 amino acids. CDR1 SGHDN and CDR2 FVKESK come from the germline V gene. CDR3 amino acids: CASSPQGAYEQYF. CDR3 nucleotide sequence: TGTGCCAGCAGCCCCCAGGGGGCCTACGAGCAGTACTTC.

The chain combines TRBV7-2 with TRBJ2-3; D may be TRBD1 (6 bases). The ends were cut back, 2 bases at V and 3 bases at J, with 15 bases in the middle. The germline V gene has CDR1 SGHTA and CDR2 FQGNSA. CDR3 length: 16 residues. CDR3 amino acids: CASSLYAGVRTDTQYF. CDR3 nucleotides: TGTGCCAGCAGCTTATATGCAGGGGTGAGGACAGATACGCAGTATTTT.

This chain's CDR3 is CASSSGQGKNEKLFF. CDR3 nucleotide sequence: TGTGCCAGCAGTTCGGGACAGGGAAAAAATGAAAAACTGTTTTTT. This chain uses TRBV6-6 with TRBJ1-4; 9 bases fit TRBD1. The CDR3 loop spans 15 amino acids. Germline V gene sequence: CDR1 MNHNY, CDR2 SVGAGI (reference sequence). V trimming: 4 bases; J trimming: 5 bases; junction bases outside the gene matches: 5.

The chain combines TRBV5-6 with TRBJ2-3; D is ambiguous. This CDR3 has 16 amino acids. With 7 bases removed from V and 3 bases from J, the gap between germline ends came to 21 bases. Looked up from germline, CDR1 is SGHDT and CDR2 is YYEEEE. This CDR3 reads CASSKVTGARTDTQYF. In DNA, the CDR3 is TGTGCCAGCTCTAAGGTTACCGGAGCCCGGACAGATACGCAGTATTTT. Together with reference TRBV5-6 and TRBJ2-3, the CDR3 gives the full variable domain: DAGVTQSPTHLIKTRGQQVTLRCSPKSGHDTVSWYQQALGQGPQFIFQYYEEEERQRGNFPDRFSGHQFPNYSSELNVNALLLGDSALYLCASSKVTGARTDTQYFGPGTRLTVL.

J is TRBJ2-3 and V is TRBV7-2, with 8 positions matching TRBD2. Per the germline V gene, CDR1 is SGHTA and CDR2 is FQGNSA. The CDR3 totals 16 residues. Trimming cost V 4 bases and J 0 bases; bases outside gene matches: 6. The CDR3 DNA sequence: TGTGCCAGCAGCTCGACCGGGGGGGCGAGCACAGATACGCAGTATTTT. Translation: CASSSTGGASTDTQYF.

This clone was picked up one time. V is TRBV19 and J is TRBJ2-1, with TRBD2 identical over 8 bases. The CDR3 runs to 18 residues. Germline CDR1 is LNHDA and CDR2 is SQIVND (reference sequence). J lost 3 bases, V lost 3 bases, and 13 bases had no gene match. This CDR3 is CASSISSGSMNRYNEQFF. CDR3 bases: TGTGCCAGTAGTATTTCCAGCGGGAGCATGAACCGCTACAATGAGCAGTTCTTC.

V usage is TRBV9 and J usage is TRBJ1-1; tentatively, D is TRBD1 (5 bases). The CDR3 runs to 15 residues. In germline, CDR1 is SGDLS, CDR2 YYNGEE. V was pared by 0 bases and J by 4 bases, with 13 bases between. For the CDR3, the DNA is TGTGCCAGCAGCGTAGGAGGGCAGGGCTTCACTGAAGCTTTCTTT. This codes for CASSVGGQGFTEAFF.

The table lists this clone with a count of one. This sequence joins TRBV6-6 and TRBJ2-2; 9 nucleotides match TRBD1. The CDR3 consists of 15 residues. Germline V gene data show CDR1 as MNHNY and CDR2 as SVGAGI (reference sequence). V trimming: 2 bases; J trimming: 10 bases; junction bases outside the gene matches: 8. CDR3 in amino acids: CASSYPPTGGVELFF. DNA of the CDR3: TGTGCCAGCAGTTACCCACCCACAGGGGGCGTGGAGCTGTTTTTT.

The rearrangement links TRBV7-7 to TRBJ2-2; D is ambiguous. Trimming pared 1 base from V and 5 bases from J, leaving 8 bases between. The CDR3 is made up of 14 amino acids. The V gene's germline CDR1 is SSHAT and CDR2 FNYEAQ (reference sequence). The CDR3 reads CASSLGQTTGELFF. The DNA of the CDR3 is TGTGCCAGCAGCTTAGGACAAACTACCGGGGAGCTGTTTTTT.

This clone appeared a single time. The rearrangement joins TRBV15 to TRBJ2-7; D perhaps matches TRBD2 (5 bases). From germline, CDR1 is LNHNV and CDR2 YYDKDF (reference sequence). The V end lost 5 bases, the J end lost 4 bases, and 21 bases lay between the germline ends. The CDR3 sequence is 16 residues long. The CDR3 DNA reads TGTGCCACCAGCGGGCCCGAACGGGGAGCAGGTTACGAGCAGTACTTC. It encodes CATSGPERGAGYEQYF.

The chain carries TRBV7-3 and TRBJ2-2, with TRBD1 identical over 8 bases. This CDR3 is 15 amino acids long. The V gene end was trimmed by 0 bases and the J gene end by 6 bases; junction bases not matched to a gene: 3. CDR1 is SGHTA, CDR2 FQGTGA, per germline. The CDR3 loop reads CASSLTGGQAGELFF. The CDR3 DNA reads TGTGCCAGCAGCTTAACGGGGGGACAGGCCGGGGAGCTGTTTTTT.

The chain joins TRBV6-5 to TRBJ2-5; 7 positions match TRBD2. V lost 2 bases to trimming and J lost 5 bases; unmatched junction nucleotides: 2. The CDR3 has 13 amino acids. CDR1 MNHEY and CDR2 SVGAGI come from the germline V gene. CDR3 in DNA: TGTGCCAGCAGTTACGGGAGGGTCGAGACCCAGTACTTC. Translated, it gives CASSYGRVETQYF.

The chain links TRBV19 to TRBJ1-1; TRBD1 agrees at 7 bases. CDR1 and CDR2 from the germline V gene are LNHDA and SQIVND (reference sequence). The length of the CDR3 is 16 residues. With V trimmed by 1 base and J by 0 bases, 5 bases remained unmatched. CDR3 sequence reads: CASSIAGGDMNTEAFF. The CDR3 DNA reads as TGTGCCAGTAGTATAGCAGGGGGGGATATGAACACTGAAGCTTTCTTT.

CDR3 protein: CASSPRWSYSYEQYF. In nucleotides, the CDR3 is TGTGCCAGCAGTCCGCGGTGGAGCTACTCCTACGAGCAGTACTTC. This chain connects TRBV27 to TRBJ2-7; D unresolved. V dropped 5 bases and J dropped 0 bases, with 14 bases sitting between them. The CDR3 loop spans 15 amino acids. CDR1 MNHEY and CDR2 SMNVEV come from the germline V gene (reference sequence).

The chain is built from TRBV19 and TRBJ2-1; TRBD1 might be the D (6 bases). Germline CDR1 is LNHDA and CDR2 is SQIVND (reference sequence). V lost 1 base, J lost 8 bases, and 12 bases lay in between. The CDR3 extends over 14 amino acids. Here the CDR3 reads CASSIVHRDHEQFF. The CDR3 DNA reads as TGTGCCAGTAGTATAGTCCACAGGGACCATGAGCAGTTCTTC.

The chain couples TRBV5-1 to TRBJ2-7; 8 bases fit TRBD2. J gave up 5 bases and V 2 bases, and 9 bases lay outside the gene matches. The germline gives CDR1 SGHRS, CDR2 YFSETQ. CDR3 length equals 15 residues. The CDR3 region has the DNA TGCGCCAGCAGCTTTTCGACTAGCGCGCCTAACGAGCAGTACTTC. It codes for CASSFSTSAPNEQYF.

In its sample, this clone was seen once. The V and J genes are TRBV5-4 and TRBJ1-2, with D perhaps matching TRBD1 (6 bases). Germline CDR1 and CDR2: SGHNT and YYREEE (reference sequence). The V end lost 0 bases, the J end lost 8 bases, and 23 bases lay between the germline ends. The CDR3 runs to 17 residues. The CDR3 DNA follows: TGTGCCAGCAGCTTGGGTGGTGGTGTGGGGGACACTGGAGGCTACACCTTC. This translates into CASSLGGGVGDTGGYTF.

The rearrangement links TRBV6-1 to TRBJ2-6; 9 nucleotides align to TRBD1. CDR1 and CDR2 (germline): MNHNS, SASEGT. The CDR3 sequence is 15 residues long. Unmatched junction bases numbered 8, after V lost 6 bases and J lost 8 bases. The DNA for the CDR3 is TGTGCCAGCAGCCTCGGACAGGGGAGGTCCAACGTCCTGACTTTC. Translating gives CASSLGQGRSNVLTF.

On this clone: One base separates it from a far larger clone, so it is likely a read error. The V call is TRBV11-3, the J call TRBJ1-5; 9 nucleotides match TRBD1. The CDR3 loop spans 15 amino acids. Germline lookup yields CDR1 SGHNT and CDR2 YENEEA. The CDR3 bases are TGCGCCAGCAGCACGGGACAGGGACAAAATCAGCCCCAGCATTTT. Protein: CASSTGQGQNQPQHF.

The chain recombines TRBV5-1 with TRBJ2-3; D gene unclear. Trimming pared 2 bases from V and 3 bases from J, leaving 13 bases between. The germline CDR1 and CDR2 sequences are SGHRS and YFSETQ. This CDR3 is built from 15 residues. CDR3 loop: CASSLGVGGTDTQYF. CDR3 bases: TGCGCCAGCAGCTTAGGAGTGGGTGGGACAGATACGCAGTATTTT.

V usage is TRBV2 and J usage is TRBJ2-3; no definite D call. This CDR3 comprises 17 residues. V lost 6 bases and J 0 bases, leaving 19 bases between the germline ends. Germline V gene lookup returns CDR1 SNHLY and CDR2 FYNNEI. DNA of the CDR3: TGTGCCAGCAGAGAGACTGCCCTGAAACTCAGCACAGATACGCAGTATTTT. Protein product: CASRETALKLSTDTQYF.

The CDR3 loop is CASSFGTDLYEQYF. For the CDR3, the DNA is TGTGCCAGCAGCTTCGGGACAGATCTTTACGAGCAGTACTTC. V gene TRBV7-2 combines with J gene TRBJ2-7; TRBD1 matches 7 bases. Looked up from germline, CDR1 is SGHTA and CDR2 is FQGNSA. V gave up 3 bases and J gave up 4 bases; unmatched junction bases: 6. The length of the CDR3 is 14 residues.

V and J are TRBV9 and TRBJ1-1; possible D gene TRBD1, 5 bases. CDR1 SGDLS and CDR2 YYNGEE come from the germline V gene. The germline V and J ends were trimmed by 0 bases and 0 bases, with 15 bases remaining between them. The CDR3 totals 17 residues. The CDR3 DNA reads TGTGCCAGCAGCGTAGGGTTAAGGGGAGGGATGAACACTGAAGCTTTCTTT. Translating gives CASSVGLRGGMNTEAFF. The variable domain in full, with the rest retrieved from reference TRBV9 and TRBJ1-1, is DSGVTQTPKHLITATGQRVTLRCSPRSGDLSVYWYQQSLDQGLQFLIQYYNGEERAKGNILERFSAQQFPDLHSELNLSSLELGDSALYFCASSVGLRGGMNTEAFFGQGTRLTVV.

This chain's CDR3 is CASSRAGHSYEQYF. CDR3 DNA sequence: TGTGCCAGCTCACGAGCGGGGCACTCTTACGAGCAGTACTTC. This chain links TRBV18 with TRBJ2-7; 7 nucleotides match TRBD2. CDR1 is KGHSH, CDR2 LQKENI, per germline. The J segment lost 4 bases and the V segment lost 4 bases, leaving 7 bases of the junction unmatched. CDR3 length equals 14 residues.

This clone was counted a single time. This CDR3 reads CASSLEPMNTEAFF. CDR3 nucleotide sequence: TGTGCCAGCAGCTTGGAACCGATGAACACTGAAGCTTTCTTT. The V and J genes are TRBV5-5 and TRBJ1-1; D uncertain. Germline V gives CDR1 SGHKS, CDR2 YYEKEE (reference sequence). The CDR3 loop spans 14 amino acids. V lost 0 bases and J 0 bases, leaving 6 bases between the germline ends. Looking up the rest from reference TRBV5-5 and TRBJ1-1 gives the full variable domain: DAGVTQSPTHLIKTRGQQVTLRCSPISGHKSVSWYQQVLGQGPQFIFQYYEKEERGRGNFPDRFSARQFPNYSSELNVNALLLGDSALYLCASSLEPMNTEAFFGQGTRLTVV.

The V and J genes are TRBV20-1 and TRBJ1-1; D unresolved. Germline CDR1 is DFQATT and CDR2 is SNEGSKA (reference sequence). Between the trimmed V and J ends, which lost 6 bases and 6 bases, there was a span of 8 bases. This CDR3 is built from 10 residues. Written as DNA, the CDR3 is TGCAGTGCCCGCCATCCTGAAGCTTTCTTT. Protein product: CSARHPEAFF.

This clone was counted between two and nine times. This sequence joins TRBV28 and TRBJ1-2; 12 bases fit TRBD1. The CDR3 has 16 amino acids. Per the germline V gene, CDR1 is MDHEN and CDR2 is SYDVKM. The V gene end was trimmed by 4 bases and the J gene end by 5 bases; junction bases not matched to a gene: 8. The DNA for the CDR3 is TGTGCCAGCAGTTCCCTGGGGACAGGGGGCGGGTATGGCTACACCTTC. It encodes CASSSLGTGGGYGYTF.